A selection of T cell receptor beta chains follows, all from one sample in a study of OX40 agonist ivuxolimab in advanced cancers. Assay: immunoSEQ multiplex PCR; the TCRdb copy retains only in-frame clones and omits some. The sample shows tens of thousands of clones, roughly 89% of them seen only once. The material sequenced was CD4+ or CD8+ T cells sorted from blood, taken in a trial of the OX40 agonist ivuxolimab. Every receptor here comes from an adult with an advanced solid tumor such as melanoma, head and neck, liver or kidney cancer. CDR3s include the opening cysteine and the closing phenylalanine or tryptophan. A D gene is named only where the DNA matches it firmly. The size field is filled for only some rows; it gives once, few, many or a size class.

TRBV19	once	15	TRBJ2-7	TRBD1	CASSKGTGRRGEQYF	TGTGCCAGTAGTAAGGGGACAGGGAGGCGAGGCGAGCAGTACTTC
TRBV7-3	.	14	TRBJ2-7	.	CASSPSWGQGSVYF	.
TRBV9	.	16	TRBJ2-1	TRBD2	CASSVGNSGGYNEQFF	TGTGCCAGCAGCGTAGGGAATAGCGGGGGTTACAATGAGCAGTTCTTC
TRBV6-5	.	14	TRBJ1-2	.	CASSHPGDNYGYTF	TGTGCCAGCAGCCACCCAGGCGACAACTATGGCTACACCTTC
TRBV6-1	.	15	TRBJ2-5	TRBD1	CASSVGTGGAKTQYF	TGTGCCAGCAGTGTGGGGACAGGGGGCGCGAAGACCCAGTACTTC
TRBV30	few	12	TRBJ1-1	.	CAWSRGMTEAFF	TGTGCCTGGAGTCGGGGTATGACCGAAGCTTTCTTT
TRBV4-1	.	15	TRBJ2-3	.	CASSQTRGSLVTQYF	TGCGCCAGCAGCCAAACAAGGGGGAGCCTAGTTACGCAGTATTTT
TRBV30	.	13	TRBJ1-5	.	CVSDTGQGQPQHF	TGTGTCTCCGATACAGGTCAAGGTCAGCCCCAGCATTTT
TRBV5-6	.	15	TRBJ2-2	.	CASSLWGHDTGELFF	TGTGCCAGCAGCTTGTGGGGGCACGACACCGGGGAGCTGTTTTTT
TRBV6-5	.	14	TRBJ2-3	TRBD2	CASRKGGSTDTQYF	TGTGCCAGCAGGAAGGGAGGGAGCACAGATACGCAGTATTTT
TRBV11-2	.	18	TRBJ2-7	TRBD2	CASSQIFLLAGGSYEQYF	TGTGCCAGCAGCCAAATCTTTTTACTAGCGGGAGGGTCCTACGAGCAGTACTTC
TRBV5-8	.	12	TRBJ1-5	.	CASRRGNQPQHF	TGTGCCAGCAGGAGGGGTAATCAGCCCCAGCATTTT
TRBV5-4	few	14	TRBJ1-1	TRBD1	CASSPGQGDPEAFF	TGTGCCAGCAGCCCGGGACAGGGGGACCCTGAAGCTTTCTTT
TRBV19	.	13	TRBJ2-4	.	CASSTGWRDIQYF	TGTGCCAGTAGTACCGGGTGGAGGGACATTCAGTACTTC
TRBV14	.	13	TRBJ1-2	.	CASSQGSGYGYTF	TGTGCCAGCAGCCAAGGGAGCGGCTATGGCTACACCTTC
TRBV7-2	.	14	TRBJ2-1	TRBD2	CASSSPGLASEQFF	TGTGCCAGCAGCTCGCCGGGACTAGCGTCTGAGCAGTTCTTC
TRBV6-5	.	12	TRBJ2-2	.	CASCDGTGELFF	TGTGCCAGCTGTGATGGGACCGGGGAGCTGTTTTTT
TRBV6-5	.	14	TRBJ2-3	.	CASRKDLLTDTQYF	TGTGCCAGCAGGAAGGACTTACTCACAGATACGCAGTATTTT
TRBV27	.	13	TRBJ1-1	.	CASSGTVNTEAFF	TGTGCCAGCTCCGGGACGGTGAACACTGAAGCTTTCTTT
TRBV19	.	14	TRBJ2-7	.	CASSIQVGSYEQYF	TGTGCCAGTAGTATCCAAGTCGGGAGCTACGAGCAGTACTTC
TRBV9	.	14	TRBJ1-4	.	CASSVTGNREKLFF	TGTGCCAGCAGCGTGACCGGTAACCGAGAAAAACTGTTTTTT
TRBV10-3	.	12	TRBJ1-1	.	CVTGPPNTEAFF	TGTGTCACAGGTCCACCGAACACTGAAGCTTTCTTT
TRBV25-1	.	15	TRBJ1-4	.	CASSPSQGFGEKLFF	TGTGCCAGCAGTCCCAGCCAGGGGTTCGGCGAAAAACTGTTTTTT
TRBV28	.	13	TRBJ2-2	.	CASFRFEVGELFF	TGTGCCAGCTTCCGGTTCGAAGTTGGGGAGCTGTTTTTT
TRBV18	.	13	TRBJ2-3	.	CASFTSGTDTQYF	TGTGCCAGCTTCACCAGCGGCACAGATACGCAGTATTTT
TRBV11-1	.	14	TRBJ1-3	.	CASSFVGWGNTIYF	TGTGCCAGCAGCTTCGTCGGCTGGGGGAACACCATATATTTT
TRBV7-2	.	15	TRBJ2-7	.	CASSLSPGALQEQYF	TGTGCCAGCAGCTTAAGCCCAGGGGCGCTACAGGAGCAGTACTTC
TRBV7-9	.	15	TRBJ2-7	TRBD2	CASSPGLAVIYEQYF	TGTGCCAGCAGCCCGGGACTAGCGGTTATCTACGAGCAGTACTTC
TRBV6-6	.	14	TRBJ1-3	.	CASSYSGVGNTIYF	TGTGCCAGCAGTTACTCGGGGGTGGGAAACACCATATATTTT
TRBV6-1	.	15	TRBJ1-5	.	CASSVGAQVNQPQHF	TGTGCCAGCAGTGTTGGGGCACAGGTAAATCAGCCCCAGCATTTT
TRBV19	.	11	TRBJ2-1	.	CASSLFNEQFF	TGTGCCAGTAGTCTGTTCAATGAGCAGTTCTTC
TRBV5-1	.	16	TRBJ1-5	.	CASSSGDRNSNQPQHF	TGCGCCAGCAGCTCCGGCGACAGGAACAGCAATCAGCCCCAGCATTTT
TRBV9	.	14	TRBJ1-3	.	CASSVESVGNTIYF	TGTGCCAGCAGCGTAGAGAGTGTTGGAAACACCATATATTTT
TRBV30	.	13	TRBJ1-6	.	CAWSVKGGRPLHF	TGTGCCTGGAGTGTAAAGGGGGGTAGGCCCCTCCACTTT
TRBV10-3	few	16	TRBJ2-1	TRBD2	CAISEDSGGSGSEQFF	TGTGCCATCAGTGAAGATAGCGGGGGATCGGGGAGTGAGCAGTTCTTC
TRBV7-9	.	15	TRBJ2-1	TRBD2	CASRYRLAGGNEQFF	TGTGCCAGCAGATACCGACTAGCCGGTGGCAATGAGCAGTTCTTC
TRBV6-6	.	13	TRBJ2-2	.	CASSYIGTGELFF	TGTGCCAGCAGTTACATTGGGACCGGGGAGCTGTTTTTT
TRBV7-8	.	13	TRBJ1-1	.	CASSLQGHTEAFF	TGTGCCAGCAGCCTACAGGGTCATACTGAAGCTTTCTTT